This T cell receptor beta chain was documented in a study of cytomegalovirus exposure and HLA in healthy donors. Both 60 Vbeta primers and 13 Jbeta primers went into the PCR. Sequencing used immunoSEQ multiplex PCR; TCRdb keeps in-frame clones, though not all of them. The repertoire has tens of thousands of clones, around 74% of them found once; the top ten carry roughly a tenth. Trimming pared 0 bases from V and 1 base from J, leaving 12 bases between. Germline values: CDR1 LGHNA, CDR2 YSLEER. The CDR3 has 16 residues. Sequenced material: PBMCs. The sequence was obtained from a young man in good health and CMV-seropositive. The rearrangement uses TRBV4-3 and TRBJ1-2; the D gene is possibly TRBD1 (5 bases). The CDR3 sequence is CASSQDSGAVNYGYTF. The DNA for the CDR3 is TGCGCCAGCAGCCAAGATAGTGGGGCAGTTAACTATGGCTACACCTTC.